A single sample gave rise to the 19 T cell receptor beta chains below, sequenced in a study of blood T cell repertoires in COVID-19. Repertoires were generated with immunoSEQ multiplex PCR, while TCRdb's copy carries only in-frame clones and drops some. The sample includes about 130,000 clones, roughly 83% seen only once; the top ten take just over 9%. The sequenced material came from PBMCs or T cells enriched from blood (not recorded which). These receptor sequences come from a man aged 45-65 years who had recovered from COVID-19.

This rearrangement joins TRBV5-8 to TRBJ2-3; D is undetermined. V lost 1 base and J 1 base, leaving 4 bases between the germline ends. From germline, CDR1 is SGHTS and CDR2 YDEGEE. The CDR3 sequence is 13 residues long. The CDR3 DNA follows: TGTGCCAGCAGCTTGCGCGGCACAGATACGCAGTATTTT. This translates into CASSLRGTDTQYF.

This rearrangement joins TRBV18 to TRBJ1-6; D perhaps matches TRBD1 (6 bases). The CDR3 has 15 amino acids. In germline, CDR1 is KGHSH, CDR2 LQKENI. V gave up 5 bases and J gave up 0 bases, with 8 bases separating them. Here the CDR3 reads CASSTGTSYNSPLHF. Here the CDR3 DNA reads TGTGCCAGCTCAACAGGGACCTCCTATAATTCACCCCTCCACTTT.

This clone was seen a single time. The genes are TRBV4-3 and TRBJ1-1; possibly TRBD1 for D (5 bases). CDR1 is LGHNA and CDR2 is YSLEER in the germline V gene. Trimming cost V 3 bases and J 2 bases, with 7 bases left between them. This CDR3 spans 13 amino acids. CDR3 nucleotide sequence: TGCGCCAGCAGCCACCAGGGAAACACTGAAGCTTTCTTT. As protein: CASSHQGNTEAFF.

In regard to this clone: This sample includes further DNA sequences coding for the same CDR3. The genes are TRBV18 and TRBJ2-1; TRBD2 aligns across 11 bases. CDR1 is KGHSH and CDR2 is LQKENI in the germline V gene. The CDR3 covers 15 residues. Losses at the gene ends were 6 bases for V and 4 bases for J; bases not matched to a gene: 5. The CDR3 spells CASSSTSGGYNEQFF. CDR3 coding DNA: TGTGCCAGCTCGTCAACTAGCGGGGGATACAATGAGCAGTTCTTC.

The chain is built from TRBV19 and TRBJ1-5; TRBD1 matches 7 bases. With V trimmed by 3 bases and J by 7 bases, 6 bases remained unmatched. The CDR3 is 14 residues long. The germline V gene encodes CDR1 LNHDA and CDR2 SQIVND (reference sequence). CDR3 in amino acids: CASSIQTGYQPQHF. CDR3 DNA sequence: TGTGCCAGTAGTATCCAGACAGGGTACCAGCCCCAGCATTTT.

The chain is built from TRBV16 and TRBJ1-1; maybe TRBD1 (5 bases). Trimming removed 0 bases from V and 0 bases from J, with 8 bases in between. The CDR3 is made up of 15 amino acids. Germline V gives CDR1 KGHSY, CDR2 FQNENV. In nucleotides, the CDR3 is TGTGCCAGCAGCCAATCCGGGGGAATGAACACTGAAGCTTTCTTT. Translating gives CASSQSGGMNTEAFF. The full variable domain, in which reference TRBV16 and TRBJ1-1 provide the parts outside the CDR3, is GEEVAQTPKHLVRGEGQKAKLYCAPIKGHSYVFWYQQVLKNEFKFLISFQNENVFDETGMPKERFSAKCLPNSPCSLEIQATKLEDSAVYFCASSQSGGMNTEAFFGQGTRLTVV.

V gene TRBV7-8 combines with J gene TRBJ1-1, with a tentative D call TRBD1 (6 bases). Trimming left V 5 bases short and J 4 bases short, with 11 bases between. The CDR3 runs to 13 residues. In germline, CDR1 is SGHVS, CDR2 FQNEAQ. The DNA of the CDR3 is TGTGCCAGCAGCGTGGGACAAATCACTGAAGCTTTCTTT. This codes for CASSVGQITEAFF.

V gene TRBV7-9 combines with J gene TRBJ1-5, with TRBD1 matching over 12 bases. The CDR3 runs to 15 residues. Looked up from germline, CDR1 is SEHNR and CDR2 is FQNEAQ (reference sequence). The ends lost 5 bases at V and 5 bases at J; junction bases unmatched: 4. CDR3 in amino acids: CASSRGTGGDQPQHF. The CDR3 nucleotides read TGTGCCAGCAGCAGAGGGACAGGGGGCGATCAGCCCCAGCATTTT.

The chain links TRBV21-1 to TRBJ2-7; TRBD2 is the table's D call and was not checked against the DNA. TRBV21-1 is marked as a pseudogene. This CDR3 is 17 amino acids long. The CDR3 DNA sequence: TGTGCCAGCAGCCCGCCTGTCGGAGCGGGGAAAGGGGGCGAGCAGTACTTC. As protein: CASSPPVGAGKGGEQYF.

V and J are TRBV6-5 and TRBJ2-5, with D tentatively TRBD2 (6 bases). Germline V lookup: CDR1 MNHEY, CDR2 SVGAGI. The germline V and J ends were trimmed by 8 bases and 5 bases, with 6 bases remaining between them. The CDR3 totals 10 residues. The CDR3 here is CASGGETQYF. The CDR3 nucleotides read TGTGCCAGCGGGGGGGAGACCCAGTACTTC.

V usage is TRBV5-5 and J usage is TRBJ1-1; D uncertain. Germline V gene lookup returns CDR1 SGHKS and CDR2 YYEKEE (reference sequence). The CDR3 has 12 residues. V gave up 4 bases and J gave up 4 bases, with 8 bases separating them. The CDR3 is CASSGGSTEAFF. The CDR3 nucleotides read TGTGCCAGCAGCGGAGGGTCCACTGAAGCTTTCTTT.

This chain uses TRBV7-2 with TRBJ2-1; 11 bases map to TRBD2. Germline-derived CDR1 and CDR2 are SGHTA and FQGNSA. CDR3 length: 15 amino acids. Germline trimming cut 5 bases from V and 3 bases from J; bases unmatched to any gene: 3. The CDR3 DNA sequence: TGTGCCAGCAGCACTAGCGGGGGCATCTACAATGAGCAGTTCTTC. Its protein is CASSTSGGIYNEQFF.

The CDR3 here is CASSPDRGLNEKLFF. CDR3 sequence (DNA): TGTGCCAGCAGCCCCGACAGGGGCCTTAATGAAAAACTGTTTTTT. J is TRBJ1-4 and V is TRBV7-2; 8 bases are a match to TRBD1. Germline V lookup: CDR1 SGHTA, CDR2 FQGNSA. CDR3 size: 15 residues. J gave up 4 bases and V 5 bases, and 6 bases lay outside the gene matches.

The chain couples TRBV5-4 to TRBJ2-4; 8 bases agree with TRBD1. Germline V gives CDR1 SGHNT, CDR2 YYREEE (reference sequence). The CDR3 is made up of 16 amino acids. V lost 4 bases and J lost 3; bases outside the gene matches: 9. The chain's CDR3 is CASSERTGKFKNIQYF. The DNA of the CDR3 is TGTGCCAGCAGCGAAAGGACAGGGAAATTCAAAAACATTCAGTACTTC.

The chain recombines TRBV10-3 with TRBJ1-1; 8 nucleotides agree with TRBD1. The germline V gene encodes CDR1 ENHRY and CDR2 SYGVKD. CDR3 length: 14 amino acids. The V segment lost 4 bases and the J segment 3 bases; nucleotides outside the gene matches: 4. Here the CDR3 reads CAISGTGRDTEAFF. The CDR3 DNA reads TGTGCCATCAGTGGGACAGGGCGAGACACTGAAGCTTTCTTT.

Concerning this clone: Other DNA sequences in this sample translate to the same CDR3. The chain uses TRBV11-3 and TRBJ2-1; D perhaps matches TRBD1 (7 bases). Trimming left V 0 bases short and J 0 bases short, with 15 bases between. Germline CDR1 SGHNT, CDR2 YENEEA. This CDR3 contains 18 residues. The CDR3 DNA sequence: TGTGCCAGCAGCTTAGATCAGGGGGGATCAAGCTCCTACAATGAGCAGTTCTTC. It specifies CASSLDQGGSSSYNEQFF.

In DNA form, the CDR3 reads TGCGCCAGCACGGGACTAGCGGGGGGCCAAGAGACCCAGTACTTC. It specifies CASTGLAGGQETQYF. The chain carries TRBV5-1 and TRBJ2-5; 15 positions match TRBD2. Germline assignment: CDR1 SGHRS and CDR2 YFSETQ. V was pared by 6 bases and J by 1 base, with 1 base of the junction left unmatched. The CDR3 is made up of 15 amino acids.

This clone has only one observation. The rearrangement joins TRBV11-2 to TRBJ2-2; D is uncertain. In germline, CDR1 is SGHAT, CDR2 FQNNGV. Trimming left V 3 bases short and J 4 bases short, with 15 bases between. The CDR3 has 16 amino acids. CDR3 coding DNA: TGTGCCAGCAGCTTTAATGCGGTTCGTGCCACCGGGGAGCTGTTTTTT. Protein sequence: CASSFNAVRATGELFF.

This clone has only a few counts. The chain joins TRBV5-1 to TRBJ1-1; D unclear. Per germline, CDR1 SGHRS and CDR2 YFSETQ. This CDR3 comprises 16 residues. Deletions cut 0 bases from V and 4 bases from J, with 16 bases between. CDR3 in amino acids: CASSLAGGGRFTEAFF. For the CDR3, the DNA is TGCGCCAGCAGCTTGGCCGGCGGAGGGAGATTCACTGAAGCTTTCTTT.